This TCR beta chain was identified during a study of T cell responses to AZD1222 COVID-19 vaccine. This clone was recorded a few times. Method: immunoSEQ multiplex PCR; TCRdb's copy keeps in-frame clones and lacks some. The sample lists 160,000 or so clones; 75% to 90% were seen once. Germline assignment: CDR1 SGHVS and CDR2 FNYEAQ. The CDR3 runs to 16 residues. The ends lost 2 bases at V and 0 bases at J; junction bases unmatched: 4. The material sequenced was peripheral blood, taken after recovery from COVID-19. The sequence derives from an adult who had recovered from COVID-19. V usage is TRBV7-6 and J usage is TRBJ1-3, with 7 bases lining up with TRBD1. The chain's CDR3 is CASSLRGGLSGNTIYF. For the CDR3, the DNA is TGTGCCAGCAGCTTAAGAGGGGGCCTCTCTGGAAACACCATATATTTT.